One sample yielded the 10 T cell receptor beta chains listed below, sequenced in a study of blood T cell repertoires in COVID-19. Assay: immunoSEQ multiplex PCR; the TCRdb copy retains only in-frame clones and omits some. The table shows 350,000 to 500,000 clones, with roughly 84% occurring only once. Specimen: PBMCs or T cells enriched from blood (not recorded which). The receptors derive from a woman aged 18-29 years who had been exposed to COVID-19.

This clone has only a few counts. The chain employs TRBV5-1 and TRBJ2-2, with 12 bases that match TRBD2. Per the germline V gene, CDR1 is SGHRS and CDR2 is YFSETQ. V shed 3 bases, J shed 0 bases, and the junction held 6 bases outside the gene matches. This CDR3 comprises 18 residues. This chain's CDR3 is CASSWGLAGLTNTGELFF. CDR3 sequence (DNA): TGCGCCAGCAGCTGGGGACTAGCGGGCCTGACGAACACCGGGGAGCTGTTTTTT. Complete variable domain (other parts from reference TRBV5-1 and TRBJ2-2): KAGVTQTPRYLIKTRGQQVTLSCSPISGHRSVSWYQQTPGQGLQFLFEYFSETQRNKGNFPGRFSGRQFSNSRSEMNVSTLELGDSALYLCASSWGLAGLTNTGELFFGEGSRLTVL.

The gene calls are TRBV10-3 and TRBJ2-2; 10 bases match TRBD2. Germline V lookup: CDR1 ENHRY, CDR2 SYGVKD. The CDR3 is 18 amino acids. The V gene end was trimmed by 3 bases and the J gene end by 2 bases; junction bases not matched to a gene: 9. The CDR3 is CAISDMRLAGVNTGELFF. The CDR3 region has the DNA TGTGCCATCAGTGACATGAGGCTAGCGGGGGTAAACACCGGGGAGCTGTTTTTT.

The J gene is TRBJ1-1, the V gene TRBV27; TRBD1 is a possible D gene (6 bases). The germline CDR1 and CDR2 sequences are MNHEY and SMNVEV (reference sequence). Trimming cost V 3 bases and J 5 bases, with 13 bases left between them. The CDR3 length is 14 residues. CDR3 protein: CASSFLTGSTEAFF. Here the CDR3 DNA reads TGTGCCAGCAGTTTTTTGACAGGATCTACTGAAGCTTTCTTT.

This chain connects TRBV7-9 to TRBJ2-1, with 11 bases identical to TRBD2. The CDR3 spans 17 residues. Germline CDR1 SEHNR, CDR2 FQNEAQ (reference sequence). V shed 8 bases and J 6 bases; nucleotides not matched to a gene: 15. The CDR3 here is CASGLAGGPGRLNEQFF. The CDR3 DNA reads TGTGCCAGCGGGCTAGCGGGAGGTCCGGGCCGGCTCAATGAGCAGTTCTTC.

This clone was seen only a few times. This chain uses TRBV2 with TRBJ1-1; 10 positions match TRBD1. The CDR3 runs 13 residues. Germline V CDR1 and CDR2: SNHLY, FYNNEI. After removal of 4 bases from V and 10 bases from J, the junction contained 6 bases not matched to a gene. CDR3 DNA sequence: TGTGCCAGCAGTGTAAACCGGGACAGGGGAGCTTTCTTT. It codes for CASSVNRDRGAFF. The full variable domain, with the rest looked up from reference TRBV2 and TRBJ1-1, is EPEVTQTPSHQVTQMGQEVILRCVPISNHLYFYWYRQILGQKVEFLVSFYNNEISEKSEIFDDQFSVERPDGSNFTLKIRSTKLEDSAMYFCASSVNRDRGAFFGQGTRLTVV.

The genes are TRBV30 and TRBJ2-5, with 7 bases matching TRBD1. Per the germline V gene, CDR1 is GTSNPN and CDR2 is SVGIG (reference sequence). J was trimmed by 5 bases and V by 4 bases; bases with no gene match: 7. CDR3 length: 13 amino acids. The CDR3 loop is CAWTRQGGETQYF. DNA for the CDR3: TGTGCCTGGACTCGACAGGGCGGGGAGACCCAGTACTTC. The entire variable domain, with the rest obtained from reference TRBV30 and TRBJ2-5, is as follows: SQTIHQWPATLVQPVGSPLSLECTVEGTSNPNLYWYRQAAGRGLQLLFYSVGIGQISSEVPQNLSASRPQDRQFILSSKKLLLSDSGFYLCAWTRQGGETQYFGPGTRLLVL.

A remark on this clone: Other nucleotide sequences from this sample produce the same CDR3. The chain is built from TRBV18 and TRBJ1-5; D ambiguous. The germline CDR1 and CDR2 sequences are KGHSH and LQKENI. Trimming pared 2 bases from V and 3 bases from J, leaving 5 bases between. CDR3 length: 13 residues. The CDR3 DNA reads TGTGCCAGCTCACCAGGGCTCAATCAGCCCCAGCATTTT. Translated: CASSPGLNQPQHF.

The rearrangement links TRBV29-1 to TRBJ1-2; unclear D gene. This CDR3 has 15 amino acids. The V end was cut by 0 bases, the J end by 0 bases, with 11 bases between. The germline CDR1 and CDR2 sequences are SQVTM and ANQGSEA. CDR3 sequence reads: CSVEEIEGSNYGYTF. In DNA form, the CDR3 reads TGCAGCGTTGAAGAGATCGAGGGATCTAACTATGGCTACACCTTC.

The genes are TRBV7-2 and TRBJ1-1; D gene ambiguous. V was clipped by 0 bases and J by 5 bases, with 7 bases between them. Germline CDR1 reads SGHTA; CDR2 reads FQGNSA. The CDR3 has 13 amino acids. This CDR3 is CASSLAQKTEAFF. The CDR3 nucleotides read TGTGCCAGCAGCTTAGCGCAGAAAACTGAAGCTTTCTTT.

This chain joins TRBV7-6 and TRBJ1-2; 7 bases match TRBD1. CDR3 length: 15 amino acids. Germline-derived CDR1 and CDR2 are SGHVS and FNYEAQ. V dropped 4 bases and J dropped 4; count of bases not matched to a gene: 9. The CDR3: CASSSTSGTVYGYTF. CDR3 coding DNA: TGTGCCAGCAGCTCGACCTCCGGGACAGTCTATGGCTACACCTTC. The entire variable domain, with the rest obtained from reference TRBV7-6 and TRBJ1-2, is as follows: GAGVSQSPRYKVTKRGQDVALRCDPISGHVSLYWYRQALGQGPEFLTYFNYEAQQDKSGLPNDRFSAERPEGSISTLTIQRTEQRDSAMYRCASSSTSGTVYGYTFGSGTRLTVV.